The T cell receptor beta chain under discussion was sequenced for a study of cytomegalovirus exposure and HLA in healthy donors. Findings and limits, study-wide: Reportedly, HLA-A and HLA-B alleles of most subjects were accurately predicted from TCR beta. The classifier, whose performance was assessed in both the original and validation cohorts, reportedly diagnosed cytomegalovirus status with high specificity and sensitivity. What was likely a sequencing artifact was a cluster of highly shared sequence variants. Donor immune exposure was known only as CMV serostatus.

The PCR contained 60 Vbeta and 13 Jbeta primers. Assay: immunoSEQ multiplex PCR; the TCRdb copy retains only in-frame clones and omits some. This table holds over 150,000 clones, 85% found once. A note on this clone: The antigen remains unidentified. This CDR3 is missing its conserved last phenylalanine or tryptophan, likely due to a read error. Because the CDR3's place on the DNA is in doubt, the DNA is left out and the CDR3 is given as listed by TCRdb.

Sequenced sample: PBMCs. The sequence came from a boy aged 2 to 10 in good health and CMV-seronegative.

The CDR3 spells CSSSLPVRGAEV. This chain uses TRBV7-9 with TRBJ1-1. The CDR3 is 12 amino acids long, termini counted. Germline-derived CDR1 and CDR2 are SEHNR and FQNEAQ (reference sequence).